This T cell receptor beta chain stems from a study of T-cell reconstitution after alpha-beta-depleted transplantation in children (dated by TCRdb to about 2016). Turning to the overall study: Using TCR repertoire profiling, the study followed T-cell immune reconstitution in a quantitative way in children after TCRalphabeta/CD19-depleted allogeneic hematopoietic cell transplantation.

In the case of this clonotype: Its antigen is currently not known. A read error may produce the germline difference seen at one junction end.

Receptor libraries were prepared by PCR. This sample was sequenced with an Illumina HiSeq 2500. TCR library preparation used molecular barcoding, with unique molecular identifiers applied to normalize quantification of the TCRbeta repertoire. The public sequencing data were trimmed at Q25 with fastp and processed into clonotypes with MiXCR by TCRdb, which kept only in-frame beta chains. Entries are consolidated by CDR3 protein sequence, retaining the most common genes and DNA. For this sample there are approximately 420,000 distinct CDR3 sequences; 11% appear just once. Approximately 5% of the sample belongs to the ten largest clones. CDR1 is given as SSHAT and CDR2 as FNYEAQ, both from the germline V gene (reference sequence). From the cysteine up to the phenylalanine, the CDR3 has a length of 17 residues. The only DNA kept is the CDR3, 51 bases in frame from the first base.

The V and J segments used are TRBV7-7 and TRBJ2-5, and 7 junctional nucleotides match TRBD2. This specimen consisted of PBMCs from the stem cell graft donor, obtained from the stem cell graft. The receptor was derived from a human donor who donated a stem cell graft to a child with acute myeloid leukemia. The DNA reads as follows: TGTGCTAGCAGCTCCGGGAGGAGCGGGCGACTCCAAGAGACCCAGTACTTC. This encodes CASSSGRSGRLQETQYF.